Detailed here is one TCR beta chain. Its antigen is still unknown. Here immunoSEQ multiplex PCR was the method, and the copy in TCRdb shows in-frame clones only, minus some. The profile covers fewer than 25,000 clones, with less than 90% appearing a single time and about an eighth taken by the ten largest. V was pared by 5 bases and J by 2 bases, with 5 bases of the junction left unmatched. Germline-derived CDR1 and CDR2 are SGHVS and FNYEAQ. This CDR3 is 16 amino acids long. The sample is drawn from a study of T cells in localized non-small cell lung cancer. Study-wide points: Only one tumor region was sequenced, so heterogeneity remains possible. Of the tissues analyzed, uninvolved adjacent lung showed maximal T cell clonality, greater than tumor.

The chain employs TRBV7-6 and TRBJ2-4, with 11 bases identical to TRBD1. The specimen comprised peripheral blood, sampled before any cancer treatment. The sequence was collected from a male donor at least 60 years old with stage I lung adenocarcinoma. CDR3 DNA sequence: TGTGCCAGCAGCCCAGGACAGGGGGCGTCCAAAAACATTCAGTACTTC. Protein sequence: CASSPGQGASKNIQYF.